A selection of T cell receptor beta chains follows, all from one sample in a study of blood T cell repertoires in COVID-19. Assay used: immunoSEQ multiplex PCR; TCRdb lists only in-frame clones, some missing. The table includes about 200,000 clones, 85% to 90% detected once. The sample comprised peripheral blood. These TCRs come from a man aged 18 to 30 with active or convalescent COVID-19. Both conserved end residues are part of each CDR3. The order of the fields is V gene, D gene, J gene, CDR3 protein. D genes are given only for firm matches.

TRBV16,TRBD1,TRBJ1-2,CASSPRQGSGYTF
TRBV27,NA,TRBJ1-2,CASSRTPDYGYTF
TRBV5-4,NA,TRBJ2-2,CASSLVARLDNTGELFF
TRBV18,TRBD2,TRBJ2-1,CASSPGLAVYEQFF
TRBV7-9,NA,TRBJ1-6,CASSLGNRVVGSPLHF
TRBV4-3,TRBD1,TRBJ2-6,CASSPGGSGANVLTF
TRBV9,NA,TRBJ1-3,CASSVGTGRSGNTIYF
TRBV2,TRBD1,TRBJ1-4,CASSEVQGGEKLFF
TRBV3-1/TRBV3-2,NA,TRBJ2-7,CASSHLPGYEQYF
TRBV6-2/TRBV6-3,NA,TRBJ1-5,CASSSLPGAKNQPQHF
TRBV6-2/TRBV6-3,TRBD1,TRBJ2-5,CASSPFGQGRQETQYF
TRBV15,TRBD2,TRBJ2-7,CATSRIASGRLTIYEQYF
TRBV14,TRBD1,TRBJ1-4,CASSPLGQGAEKLFF
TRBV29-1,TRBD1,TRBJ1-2,CSGATGTGPYGYTF
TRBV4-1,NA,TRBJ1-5,CASSQVDMGIVSQPQHF
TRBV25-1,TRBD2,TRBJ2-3,CASSGHQREGPKDTQYF
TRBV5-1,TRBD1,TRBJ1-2,CASSLDVRGLEGYTF
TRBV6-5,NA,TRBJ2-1,CASSYSKSGWDEQFF
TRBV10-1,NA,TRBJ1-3,CASSLGDSGNTIYF
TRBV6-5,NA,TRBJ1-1,CASSPDSSTEAFF
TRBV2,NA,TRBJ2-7,CASSPVGQPYEQYF
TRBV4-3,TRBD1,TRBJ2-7,CASSPTGTGYYNEQYF
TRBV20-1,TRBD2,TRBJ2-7,CSASTGTSGRPISSYEQYF
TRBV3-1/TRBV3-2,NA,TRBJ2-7,CASSQAGGSSYEQYF
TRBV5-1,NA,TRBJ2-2,CASSPSAGAGELFF
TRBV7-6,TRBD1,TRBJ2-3,CASSSPPYETGWRKDTQYF
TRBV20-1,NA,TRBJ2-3,CSASSGDTQYF
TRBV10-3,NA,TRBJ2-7,CAISESGGTGAYEQYF
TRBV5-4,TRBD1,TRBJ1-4,CASSLAPEQGAYEKLFF
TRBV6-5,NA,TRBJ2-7,CASRLEGVSSYEQYF
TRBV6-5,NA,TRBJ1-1,CASSYGSGQNTEAFF
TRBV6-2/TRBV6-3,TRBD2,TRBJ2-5,CASSLLALAGLSETQYF
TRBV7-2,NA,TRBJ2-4,CASSLVGLAKNIQYF
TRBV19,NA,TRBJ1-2,CASSAGYGYTF
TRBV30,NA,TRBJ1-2,CAWSPRAANYGYTF
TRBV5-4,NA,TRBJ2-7,CASSLGGDGTYEQYF
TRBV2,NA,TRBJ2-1,CASSDLTNAAEFF
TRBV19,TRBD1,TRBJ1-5,CASSTQGAGNQPQHF
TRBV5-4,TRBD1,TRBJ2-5,CASSTRQGAETQYF
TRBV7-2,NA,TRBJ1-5,CASSLKGVSNQPQHF
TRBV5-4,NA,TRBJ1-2,CASSLAGGSYYGYTF
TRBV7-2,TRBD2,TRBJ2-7,CASSSSGGTSGSEQYF
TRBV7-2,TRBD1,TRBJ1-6,CASSRMGQGNSPLHF
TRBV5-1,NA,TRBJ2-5,CASSLVQNQETQYF
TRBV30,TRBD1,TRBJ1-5,CAFIDRGGQPQHF
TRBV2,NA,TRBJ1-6,CASTGGLRQQNSPLHF
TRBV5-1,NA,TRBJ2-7,CASGESSYEQYF
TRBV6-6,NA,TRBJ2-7,CASSYDRSYEQYF
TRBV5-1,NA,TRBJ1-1,CASSTGENTEAFF
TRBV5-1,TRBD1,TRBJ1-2,CASSETGTGLSWDGYTF
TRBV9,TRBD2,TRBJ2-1,CASSVFLHSSGSSYNEQFF
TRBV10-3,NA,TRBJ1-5,CAINDAGNQPQHF
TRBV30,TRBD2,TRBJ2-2,CAHRDFGGGLTGELFF
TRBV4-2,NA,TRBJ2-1,CASSQDRGSSYNEQFF
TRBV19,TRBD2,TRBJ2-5,CASSILGGGDQETQYF
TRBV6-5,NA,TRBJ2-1,CASSYALQGSNEQFF
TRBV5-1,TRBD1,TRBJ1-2,CASSLDRGWGGYTF
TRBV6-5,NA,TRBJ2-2,CASSRGTGELFF
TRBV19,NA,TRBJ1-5,CASSWTDSNQPQHF
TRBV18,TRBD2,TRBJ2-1,CASSLLVDSLAGGFF